The 18 T cell receptor beta chains below come from one sample, sequenced in a study of shared clonotypes between healthy human individuals. The repertoire was sequenced with immunoSEQ multiplex PCR; TCRdb's copy has only in-frame clones and lacks some. The table includes some 2,000,000 clones, 95% detected once. Sequenced sample: naive CD4+ T cells sorted from blood. Subset meaning: CD45RA+ positively selected. The receptors originated from a man younger than 30 in good health.

The V and J genes are TRBV28 and TRBJ2-3; possibly TRBD2 for D (6 bases). Between the trimmed V and J ends, which lost 5 bases and 2 bases, there was a span of 17 bases. Germline V lookup: CDR1 MDHEN, CDR2 SYDVKM. The CDR3 sequence is 16 residues long. The CDR3 here is CASSPRGAGLTDTQYF. CDR3 sequence (DNA): TGTGCCAGCAGTCCCCGTGGAGCGGGCCTCACAGATACGCAGTATTTT.

This clone was seen a single time. The chain links TRBV2 to TRBJ2-2; the D is unclear. The CDR3 length is 13 residues. Per the germline V gene, CDR1 is SNHLY and CDR2 is FYNNEI. Trimming stripped 5 bases from V and 5 bases from J, with 9 bases between. Written as DNA, the CDR3 is TGTGCCAGCAGTCCACACCAGACCGGGGAGCTGTTTTTT. Translation: CASSPHQTGELFF.

The chain employs TRBV11-2 and TRBJ2-5; D gene uncertain. Germline V gene lookup returns CDR1 SGHAT and CDR2 FQNNGV. V lost 5 bases and J 4 bases, leaving 11 bases between the germline ends. The CDR3 sequence is 13 residues long. This chain's CDR3 is CASSPHFRETQYF. CDR3 coding DNA: TGTGCCAGCAGCCCGCACTTCCGAGAGACCCAGTACTTC.

In regard to this clone: Other DNA sequences within the sample encode an identical CDR3. The CDR3 sequence is CSALNEKLFF. CDR3 in DNA: TGCAGTGCTCTTAATGAAAAACTGTTTTTT. The chain carries TRBV20-1 and TRBJ1-4, with D unresolved. In germline, CDR1 is DFQATT, CDR2 SNEGSKA (reference sequence). Trimming took 5 bases from V and 4 from J, leaving 2 bases between them. CDR3 length equals 10 residues.

The chain uses TRBV2 and TRBJ1-2, with a tentative D call TRBD1 (6 bases). CDR3 length: 15 residues. CDR1 and CDR2 (germline): SNHLY, FYNNEI. The V end was cut by 5 bases, the J end by 7 bases, with 20 bases between. CDR3 in DNA: TGTGCCAGCAGTACCTTCGTGGTGGGGGGCATTGGCTACACCTTC. This sequence encodes CASSTFVVGGIGYTF.

CDR3 protein: CSARARGGYTF. DNA for the CDR3: TGCAGTGCTAGAGCCAGGGGCGGCTACACCTTC. This chain links TRBV20-1 with TRBJ1-2, with a weak D call TRBD1 (6 bases). CDR1 is DFQATT, CDR2 SNEGSKA, per germline (reference sequence). V shed 1 base and J shed 8 bases, with 8 bases lying between them. The CDR3 is made up of 11 amino acids.

This chain uses TRBV10-3 with TRBJ1-2; no definite D call. V was cut by 4 bases and J by 5 bases, with 14 bases left in between. Germline V gene sequence: CDR1 ENHRY, CDR2 SYGVKD. The CDR3 is made up of 14 amino acids. The CDR3 coding sequence is TGTGCCATCAGTGGAGGGTCTACGTTTTATGGCTACACCTTC. The encoded protein is CAISGGSTFYGYTF.

The rearrangement joins TRBV7-6 to TRBJ2-1; 8 nucleotides line up with TRBD2. The CDR3 has 16 amino acids. J gave up 6 bases and V 5 bases, and 12 bases lay outside the gene matches. Germline loops: CDR1 SGHVS, CDR2 FNYEAQ. For the CDR3, the DNA is TGTGCCAGCAGCCGCCTAGGAGCGGGAGTTGGCAATGAGCAGTTCTTC. The encoded protein is CASSRLGAGVGNEQFF.

This chain uses TRBV27 with TRBJ2-1; D not resolved. The CDR3 is 13 residues long. The V end was cut by 4 bases, the J end by 5 bases, with 9 bases between. CDR1 is MNHEY and CDR2 is SMNVEV in the germline V gene (reference sequence). In nucleotides, the CDR3 is TGTGCCAGCAGTTGGGGAAGGAACAATGAGCAGTTCTTC. It is translated as CASSWGRNNEQFF.

The chain employs TRBV18 and TRBJ1-2; unclear D gene. This CDR3 is 14 amino acids long. In germline, CDR1 is KGHSH, CDR2 LQKENI. Trimming stripped 3 bases from V and 6 bases from J, with 14 bases between. The CDR3 nucleotides read TGTGCCAGCTCACCCAACGCGGGGTGGGATGGCTACACCTTC. This gives the protein CASSPNAGWDGYTF.

This clone has just one count. This rearrangement joins TRBV5-1 to TRBJ2-2; TRBD1 agrees at 8 bases. The V gene's germline CDR1 is SGHRS and CDR2 YFSETQ. The CDR3 is 15 residues long. The ends lost 2 bases at V and 4 bases at J; junction bases unmatched: 4. The CDR3 bases are TGCGCCAGCAGCTTATTACAGGGGGGCACCGGGGAGCTGTTTTTT. Amino acid sequence: CASSLLQGGTGELFF.

V usage is TRBV5-6 and J usage is TRBJ1-4; 7 bases align to TRBD1. CDR3 length equals 17 residues. The trim removed 0 bases at V and 7 bases at J, leaving 12 bases unmatched. The germline gives CDR1 SGHDT, CDR2 YYEEEE. CDR3 protein: CASSLGGRLGQIEKLFF. CDR3 nucleotide sequence: TGTGCCAGCAGCTTGGGAGGCAGGCTGGGACAGATTGAAAAACTGTTTTTT. Full variable domain (missing parts from reference TRBV5-6 and TRBJ1-4): DAGVTQSPTHLIKTRGQQVTLRCSPKSGHDTVSWYQQALGQGPQFIFQYYEEEERQRGNFPDRFSGHQFPNYSSELNVNALLLGDSALYLCASSLGGRLGQIEKLFFGSGTQLSVL.

CDR3 residues: CAISESWRQGAGELFF. CDR3 in DNA: TGTGCCATCAGTGAGTCTTGGCGGCAGGGGGCCGGGGAGCTGTTTTTT. The chain joins TRBV10-3 to TRBJ2-2; 7 bases align to TRBD1. Looked up from germline, CDR1 is ENHRY and CDR2 is SYGVKD. V lost 0 bases, J lost 6 bases, and 7 bases stayed unmatched. The CDR3 extends over 16 amino acids.

CDR3 nucleotide sequence: TGCGCCAGCAGCCAGACCGGGACAGGGCTCAATCAGCCCCAGCATTTT. Translated: CASSQTGTGLNQPQHF. This chain connects TRBV4-1 to TRBJ1-5, with 9 bases identical to TRBD1. Germline V gene data show CDR1 as MGHRA and CDR2 as YSYEKL. The CDR3 contains 16 residues. With V trimmed by 3 bases and J by 3 bases, 6 bases remained unmatched.

The chain links TRBV5-1 to TRBJ2-2; weak D call: TRBD2 (5 bases). Germline V CDR1 and CDR2: SGHRS, YFSETQ. The V gene lost 2 bases and the J gene lost 6 bases, with 14 bases spanning the gap. This CDR3 comprises 15 residues. The CDR3 nucleotides read TGCGCCAGCAGCTTTCGAGGGAGTGGGTCCGGGGAGCTGTTTTTT. Its protein is CASSFRGSGSGELFF.

V and J are TRBV28 and TRBJ1-1; D not certain. V gave up 7 bases and J gave up 3 bases, with 6 bases separating them. The germline V gene encodes CDR1 MDHEN and CDR2 SYDVKM. This CDR3 comprises 11 residues. The CDR3, as DNA: TGTGCCAGCACCCGGGACACTGAAGCTTTCTTT. It yields the protein CASTRDTEAFF. The whole variable domain, remainder taken from reference TRBV28 and TRBJ1-1, is DVKVTQSSRYLVKRTGEKVFLECVQDMDHENMFWYRQDPGLGLRLIYFSYDVKMKEKGDIPEGYSVSREKKERFSLILESASTNQTSMYLCASTRDTEAFFGQGTRLTVV.

The V gene is TRBV19, the J gene TRBJ1-2; D not resolved. The CDR3 is made up of 15 amino acids. Deletions cut 1 base from V and 10 bases from J, with 19 bases between. The germline V gene has CDR1 LNHDA and CDR2 SQIVND (reference sequence). Here the CDR3 DNA reads TGTGCCAGTAGTATAGCTGGCTATTCTATAGGAACCTACACCTTC. This codes for CASSIAGYSIGTYTF. Supplemented by reference TRBV19 and TRBJ1-2, the full variable domain reads DGGITQSPKYLFRKEGQNVTLSCEQNLNHDAMYWYRQDPGQGLRLIYYSQIVNDFQKGDIAEGYSVSREKKESFPLTVTSAQKNPTAFYLCASSIAGYSIGTYTFGSGTRLTVV.

J is TRBJ1-4 and V is TRBV2; 11 nucleotides agree with TRBD1. There are 14 residues in the CDR3. The junction had 4 bases not matched to a gene; V was cut back by 8 bases and J by 5 bases. Germline loops: CDR1 SNHLY, CDR2 FYNNEI. CDR3 in amino acids: CASLDRGLNEKLFF. Here the CDR3 DNA reads TGTGCCAGCTTGGACAGGGGGCTGAATGAAAAACTGTTTTTT.